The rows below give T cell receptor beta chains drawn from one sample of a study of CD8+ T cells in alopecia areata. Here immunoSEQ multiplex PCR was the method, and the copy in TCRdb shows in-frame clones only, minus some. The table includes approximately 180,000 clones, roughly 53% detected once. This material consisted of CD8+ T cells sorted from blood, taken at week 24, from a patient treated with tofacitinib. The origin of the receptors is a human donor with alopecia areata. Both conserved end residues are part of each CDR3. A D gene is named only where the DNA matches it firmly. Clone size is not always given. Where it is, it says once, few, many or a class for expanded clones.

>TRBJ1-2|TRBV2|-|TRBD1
TGTGCCAGCAGTGAAGCTCCGGGACAGAGCTATGGCTACACCTTC
CASSEAPGQSYGYTF
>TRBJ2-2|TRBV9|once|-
TGTGCCAGCAGCCCCGAGGGAGGACAGGAAGTTACAGCGAACACCGGGGAGCTGTTTTTT
CASSPEGGQEVTANTGELFF
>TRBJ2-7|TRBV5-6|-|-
TGTGCCAGCAGCCAGACCGGGGCATCCTACGAGCAGTACTTC
CASSQTGASYEQYF
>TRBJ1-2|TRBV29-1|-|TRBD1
TGCAGCGTGCAAGGACAGGGGGCGTTTGGCTACACCTTC
CSVQGQGAFGYTF
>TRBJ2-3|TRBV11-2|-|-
TGTGCCAGCAGCCGAAAGATAAGCACAGATACGCAGTATTTT
CASSRKISTDTQYF
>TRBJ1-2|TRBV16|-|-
TGTGCCAGCAGCCCCTCGAGAGGAGCTAACTATGGCTACACCTTC
CASSPSRGANYGYTF
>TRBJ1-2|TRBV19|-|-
TGTGCCAGTAGTATTTACGGGGACGTGGATGGCTACACCTTC
CASSIYGDVDGYTF
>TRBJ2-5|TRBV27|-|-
TGTGCCAGCAGTTTTGGCGGGGGCCCCCAAGAGACCCAGTACTTC
CASSFGGGPQETQYF
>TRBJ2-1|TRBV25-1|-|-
TGTGCCAGCAGTGCGTTTGGGGGCGATGAGCAGTTCTTC
CASSAFGGDEQFF
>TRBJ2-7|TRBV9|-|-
TGTGCCAGCAGCGTAGTTGGGGGGACTGACTCCTACGAGCAGTACTTC
CASSVVGGTDSYEQYF
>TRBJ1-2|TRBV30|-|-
TGTGCCTGGAGTGTAGGGGTAGGTCGCGACTATGGCTACACCTTC
CAWSVGVGRDYGYTF
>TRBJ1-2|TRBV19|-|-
TGTGCCACCCAAATCAGGGAATTAGGAGGCTACACCTTC
CATQIRELGGYTF
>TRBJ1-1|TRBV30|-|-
TGTGCCTGGAGTGGCGTCGGCAGCAAGAACACTGAAGCTTTCTTT
CAWSGVGSKNTEAFF
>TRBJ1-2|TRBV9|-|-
TGTGCCAGCAGCGTAGACCCGGCGGAGAACTATGGCTACACCTTC
CASSVDPAENYGYTF
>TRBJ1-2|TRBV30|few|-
TGTGCCTGGAGTCCCATGCAGGATGGCTACACCTTC
CAWSPMQDGYTF
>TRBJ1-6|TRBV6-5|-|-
TGTGCCAGCAGTTACAGGGGGAATTCACCCCTCCACTTT
CASSYRGNSPLHF
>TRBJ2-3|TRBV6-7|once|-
TGTGCCAGCAGTACCGGCGGAGTACTCGCCACAGATACGCAGTATTTT
CASSTGGVLATDTQYF
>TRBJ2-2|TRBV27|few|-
TGTGCCAGCAGTTTCTCTGTGAACACCGGGGAGCTGTTTTTT
CASSFSVNTGELFF
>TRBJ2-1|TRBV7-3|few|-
TGTGCCAGCAGGGTTGATAGCGGAACCTACAATGAGCAGTTCTTC
CASRVDSGTYNEQFF
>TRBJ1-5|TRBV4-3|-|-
TGCGCCAGCAGCCCCAGGGGTTTACAGCCCCAGCATTTT
CASSPRGLQPQHF
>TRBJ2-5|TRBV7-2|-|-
TGTGCCAGCAGCTTAGACGGAGAAGAGACCCAGTACTTC
CASSLDGEETQYF
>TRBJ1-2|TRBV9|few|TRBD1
TGTGCCAGCAGCCGGGGGACAGGGGCAGATGGCTACACCTTC
CASSRGTGADGYTF
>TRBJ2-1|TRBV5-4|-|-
TGTGCCAGCAGCCCGGAAAGGGGTAATGAGCAGTTCTTC
CASSPERGNEQFF
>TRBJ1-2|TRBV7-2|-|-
TGTGCCAGCAGCTTATACTTCGAGGACACCTACTTC
CASSLYFEDTYF
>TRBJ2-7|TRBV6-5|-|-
TGTGCCAGCAGTTCTGGACGGGGGGAGCAGTACTTC
CASSSGRGEQYF
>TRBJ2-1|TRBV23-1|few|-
TGCGCCAGCAGTCGAGCGAGAAAGTACAATGAGCAGTTCTTC
CASSRARKYNEQFF
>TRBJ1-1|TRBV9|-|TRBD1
TGTGCCAGCAGCGCGTGGACAGGGGAGACGGAAGCTTTCTTT
CASSAWTGETEAFF
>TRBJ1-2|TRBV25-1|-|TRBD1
TGTGCCAGCAGTGGACCGGGACAGGGAGTGTATGGCTACACCTTC
CASSGPGQGVYGYTF
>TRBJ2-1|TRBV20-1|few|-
TGCAGTGCTAGAGATGGCGGAGCTGAGTTCTTC
CSARDGGAEFF
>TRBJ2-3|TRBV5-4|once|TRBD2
TGTGCCAGCAGCATGAGGACTAGCGGGGGCACAGATACGCAGTATTTT
CASSMRTSGGTDTQYF
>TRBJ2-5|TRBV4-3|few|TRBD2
TGCGCCAGCAGCCCCGGCGGGGGGGCCGAAGAGACCCAGTACTTC
CASSPGGGAEETQYF
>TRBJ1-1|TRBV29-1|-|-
TGCAGCGCCCCACTGAACACTGAAGCTTTCTTT
CSAPLNTEAFF
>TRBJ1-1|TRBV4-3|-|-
TGCGCCAGCAGCGTCGACAGGTTGAACACTGAAGCTTTCTTT
CASSVDRLNTEAFF
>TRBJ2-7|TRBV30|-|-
TGTGCCTGGAGTGTACAGTCCTCCTACGAGCAGTACTTC
CAWSVQSSYEQYF
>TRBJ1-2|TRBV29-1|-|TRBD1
TGCAGCGTCCAAGACAGGGGGGACGTAGGCTACACCTTC
CSVQDRGDVGYTF
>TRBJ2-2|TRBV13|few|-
TGTGCCAGCAGCGCGCGACACGAGAAGAACACCGGGGAGCTGTTTTTT
CASSARHEKNTGELFF
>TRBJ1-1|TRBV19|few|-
TGTGCCAGTAGTATGGGGGAGAACACTGAAGCTTTCTTT
CASSMGENTEAFF
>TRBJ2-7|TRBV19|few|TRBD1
TGTGCCAGTAGTATAGAAGCAGGGGGCACCTACGAGCAGTACTTC
CASSIEAGGTYEQYF
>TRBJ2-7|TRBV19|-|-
TGTGCCAGTAGTCCGAATTCCTACGAGCAGTACTTC
CASSPNSYEQYF
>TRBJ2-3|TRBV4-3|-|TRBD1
TGCGCCAGCAGCTTTCAGGGGGCGACAGATACGCAGTATTTT
CASSFQGATDTQYF
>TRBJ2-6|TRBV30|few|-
TGTGCCTGGAGGCATAAGATGAACGTCCTGACTTTC
CAWRHKMNVLTF
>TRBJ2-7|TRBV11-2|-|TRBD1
TGTGCCAGCAGAAATCCGACAGGGGGGCACGAGCAGTACTTC
CASRNPTGGHEQYF
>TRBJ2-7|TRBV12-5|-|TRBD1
TGTGCCACCGAGGGACAGAGCTCCTACGAGCAGTACTTC
CATEGQSSYEQYF